This T cell receptor beta chain was captured by sequencing in a study of CD8+ T cells in alopecia areata. Treatment in this sample: oral pan-JAK inhibitor, 5-10 mg twice daily. CDR1 and CDR2 (germline): SGHVS, FQNEAQ. This CDR3 spans 14 amino acids. V lost 6 bases, J lost 2 bases, and 7 bases stayed unmatched. Investigators isolated RNA and reverse transcribed it into cDNA to act as the sequencing template. The method was immunoSEQ multiplex PCR; TCRdb's version includes in-frame clones alone and lacks a portion of them. The data hold more than 200,000 clones, with over 60% observed a single time. The study's findings and limits: For patients receiving tofacitinib, scalp clonality and expanded CD8+ clones among the top 100 significantly decreased.

Of note for this clone: What it binds is not known.

This TCR derives from a human donor with alopecia areata. The source was CD4+ T cells sorted from blood, collected around week 44, from a patient treated with tofacitinib. The chain employs TRBV7-8 and TRBJ2-7, with TRBD1 matching over 7 bases. The CDR3 DNA reads TGTGCCAGCAGGGAGAAACAGGGGCCCTACGAGCAGTACTTC. It codes for CASREKQGPYEQYF.